This TCR beta chain was sequenced during a study of cytomegalovirus exposure and HLA in healthy donors. The CDR3 length is 14 residues. Germline V gives CDR1 LNHDA, CDR2 SQIVND (reference sequence). V was pared by 3 bases and J by 5 bases, with 11 bases between. A multiplex PCR was run with 60 Vbeta primers and 13 Jbeta primers. Data came from immunoSEQ multiplex PCR; TCRdb stores just in-frame clones and leaves some out. The table includes roughly 160,000 clones, 65% to 90% detected once. Sequencing input: PBMCs. This TCR was sampled from a man in his fifties in good health and CMV-seropositive. The chain has TRBV19 and TRBJ2-1; D may be TRBD2 (5 bases). In nucleotides, the CDR3 is TGTGCCAGTAGTATGAGGGATCAGGACAATGAGCAGTTCTTC. Residues: CASSMRDQDNEQFF.